These 22 T cell receptor beta chains were all obtained from the same sample, sequenced in a study of T-cell reconstitution after alpha-beta-depleted transplantation in children (dated by TCRdb to the mid-2010s). Interpreted using the paper, the treatment or condition label stands for: allogeneic hematopoietic cell transplantation with graft depleted of TCRalphabeta T cells and CD19 B cells. Library creation used PCR. The listed sequencing device is Illumina HiSeq 2500. TCR libraries were prepared with molecular barcoding, using unique molecular identifiers to normalize TCRbeta repertoire quantification. Starting from the raw public reads, TCRdb applied fastp trimming at Q25, assembled clones with MiXCR and retained in-frame beta chains. When rows share a CDR3 protein, they turn into one entry using the most common DNA and genes. This sample holds hundreds of thousands of distinct CDR3 sequences; around 13% were observed only once. The ten largest clones add up to about 2.2% of the sample.

Sequences were derived from PBMCs, mostly from graft donor cells, sampled 360 days after TCRalphabeta/CD19-depleted stem cell transplant. The receptors derive from a male patient between 5 and 17 years old who had a stem cell transplant for acute myeloid leukemia, so the T cells may come from the graft donor.

The chain recombines TRBV7-6 with TRBJ2-1; 9 nucleotides agree with TRBD2. CDR3 length: 15 residues. The J segment lost 10 bases and the V segment lost 0 bases, leaving 7 bases of the junction unmatched. The germline V gene encodes CDR1 SGHVS and CDR2 FNYEAQ. The CDR3 DNA reads TGTGCCAGCAGCTTAGCCCGCGGGAGGGCCTACGAGCAGTTCTTC. Encoded protein: CASSLARGRAYEQFF.

This clonotype occurred a few times. J is TRBJ2-1 and V is TRBV24-1; the match to TRBD2 covers 8 bases. Germline trimming cut 3 bases from V and 14 bases from J; bases unmatched to any gene: 14. Germline V gives CDR1 KGHDR, CDR2 SFDVKD. This CDR3 spans 15 amino acids. The CDR3 loop reads CATSDPGTREGLEFF. For the CDR3, the DNA is TGTGCCACCAGTGATCCCGGGACTAGAGAGGGTTTGGAGTTCTTC.

V is TRBV29-1 and J is TRBJ1-2; D not resolved. In germline, CDR1 is SQVTM, CDR2 ANQGSEA. V lost 3 bases and J 2 bases, leaving 22 bases between the germline ends. This CDR3 has 17 amino acids. CDR3 sequence (DNA): TGCAGCGTTGATGATCTTGACAAGGCGCCCGGGAACTATGGCTACACCTTC. This translates into CSVDDLDKAPGNYGYTF.

This clonotype occurred many times. The chain has TRBV12-3 or TRBV12-4 and TRBJ2-6; D may correspond to TRBD1 or TRBD2 (6 bases each). Trimming shortened V by 5 bases and J by 3 bases, and 11 bases separated the two germline ends. There are 15 residues in the CDR3. CDR3 residues: CASSEQGGGANVLTF. CDR3 coding DNA: TGTGCCAGCAGTGAACAGGGAGGTGGGGCCAACGTCCTGACTTTC.

V usage is TRBV5-5 and J usage is TRBJ2-7; D is unresolved. V was cut by 2 bases and J by 4 bases, with 10 bases left in between. Germline CDR1 SGHKS, CDR2 YYEKEE (reference sequence). The CDR3 sequence is 13 residues long. The CDR3 sequence: CASSLSWGYEQYF. The CDR3 nucleotides read TGTGCCAGCAGCTTATCCTGGGGTTACGAGCAGTACTTC.

This clonotype was seen only a few times. The rearrangement links TRBV7-2 to TRBJ2-1, with 10 positions matching TRBD2. After removal of 6 bases from V and 4 bases from J, the junction contained 6 bases not matched to a gene. Germline V lookup: CDR1 SGHTA, CDR2 FQGNSA. The CDR3 consists of 15 residues. The CDR3 region is CASRSGLAVYNEQFF. The CDR3, as DNA: TGTGCCAGCAGATCCGGACTAGCGGTATACAATGAGCAGTTCTTC.

This rearrangement joins TRBV2 to TRBJ2-1, with 9 bases that match TRBD1. Germline V lookup: CDR1 SNHLY, CDR2 FYNNEI. The V gene end was trimmed by 3 bases and the J gene end by 10 bases; junction bases not matched to a gene: 7. The CDR3 covers 14 residues. This CDR3 is CASSDQTGGGEQFF. CDR3 in DNA: TGTGCCAGCAGTGACCAGACAGGGGGGGGAGAGCAGTTCTTC. Looking up the rest from reference TRBV2 and TRBJ2-1 gives the full variable domain: EPEVTQTPSHQVTQMGQEVILRCVPISNHLYFYWYRQILGQKVEFLVSFYNNEISEKSEIFDDQFSVERPDGSNFTLKIRSTKLEDSAMYFCASSDQTGGGEQFFGPGTRLTVL.

V and J are TRBV20-1 and TRBJ2-3; D uncertain. Per germline, CDR1 DFQATT and CDR2 SNEGSKA (reference sequence). The V and J ends lost 0 bases and 8 bases respectively, with 15 bases between them. CDR3 length: 14 amino acids. Here the CDR3 DNA reads TGCAGTGCTAGAGATCCCAGCCAAGCACCTACGCAGTATTTT. It yields the protein CSARDPSQAPTQYF.

The J gene is TRBJ2-5, the V gene TRBV12-3 or TRBV12-4, with D unresolved. V lost 8 bases to trimming and J lost 2 bases, with 15 bases between them. This CDR3 contains 14 residues. The DNA of the CDR3 is TGTGCCAGCCGCCAAACGAGGCTTCAAGAGACCCAGTACTTC. This gives the protein CASRQTRLQETQYF.

There are many counts of this clonotype. The gene calls are TRBV5-5 and TRBJ2-5; 8 bases line up with TRBD1. Germline CDR1 SGHKS, CDR2 YYEKEE (reference sequence). Trimming removed 5 bases from V and 7 bases from J; junction bases left unmatched: 13. This CDR3 region has 15 residues. CDR3 in DNA: TGTGCCAGCAGTTTCGGACAGGGCAGTGACGTGACCCAGTACTTC. It codes for CASSFGQGSDVTQYF.

This clonotype came up a few times. In nucleotides, the CDR3 is TGTGCCAGCAGTTTGAGTCAGCATGGTGGTTACGAGCAGTACTTC. Translated: CASSLSQHGGYEQYF. The chain employs TRBV12-3 or TRBV12-4 and TRBJ2-7; D not resolved. The V end was cut by 3 bases, the J end by 4 bases, with 16 bases between. The CDR3 length is 15 residues.

The chain couples TRBV7-3 to TRBJ2-5; no firm D call. Germline loops: CDR1 SGHTA, CDR2 FQGTGA. Trimming took off 5 bases at V and 1 base at J, with 5 bases between the two ends. CDR3 size: 12 residues. The CDR3 loop is CASSNPQETQYF. In DNA, the CDR3 is TGTGCCAGCAGCAACCCCCAAGAGACCCAGTACTTC. The whole variable domain, filled in from reference TRBV7-3 and TRBJ2-5, reads GAGVSQTPSNKVTEKGKYVELRCDPISGHTALYWYRQSLGQGPEFLIYFQGTGAADDSGLPNDRFFAVRPEGSVSTLKIQRTERGDSAVYLCASSNPQETQYFGPGTRLLVL.

This clonotype was recorded a few times. This chain links TRBV15 with TRBJ2-3; no clear D. The V end lost 5 bases, the J end lost 6 bases, and 12 bases lay between the germline ends. The CDR3 is 13 residues long. Germline CDR1 LNHNV, CDR2 YYDKDF (reference sequence). The CDR3: CATSPRVRDTQYF. CDR3 bases: TGTGCCACCAGCCCAAGGGTGAGGGATACGCAGTATTTT.

This clonotype was seen only a few times. The chain employs TRBV6-2 or TRBV6-3 and TRBJ1-5; possibly TRBD1 for D (5 bases). The germline gives CDR1 MNHEY, CDR2 SVGEGT. The CDR3 runs to 12 residues. The V and J ends lost 11 bases and 1 base respectively, with 9 bases between them. DNA of the CDR3: TGTGCCGGGGGTATCAGCAATCAGCCCCAGCATTTT. This sequence encodes CAGGISNQPQHF.

This clonotype has a count of ten or more. The chain combines TRBV14 with TRBJ2-7; possibly TRBD1 for D (6 bases). Trimming removed 4 bases at V and 3 bases at J, with 16 bases between. The CDR3 has 15 amino acids. The germline V gene encodes CDR1 SGHDN and CDR2 FVKESK. CDR3 bases: TGTGCCAGCAGCCCCATCCTAGGGGGATTCTACGAGCAGTACTTC. Translating gives CASSPILGGFYEQYF.

The sample holds many counts of this clonotype. The rearrangement uses TRBV2 and TRBJ2-3; 8 bases align to TRBD1. Germline V gives CDR1 SNHLY, CDR2 FYNNEI. The CDR3 totals 15 residues. The V segment lost 6 bases and the J segment 0 bases; nucleotides outside the gene matches: 5. CDR3 in DNA: TGTGCCAGCAGATTCGGGACAGGAAGCACAGATACGCAGTATTTT. This gives the protein CASRFGTGSTDTQYF.

This clonotype was observed a few times. This chain uses TRBV5-1 with TRBJ2-7; 11 bases line up with TRBD1. Unmatched junction bases numbered 10, after V lost 4 bases and J lost 1 base. Per germline, CDR1 SGHRS and CDR2 YFSETQ. This CDR3 is built from 17 residues. CDR3 sequence (DNA): TGCGCCAGCAGCCGGGACAGGGGGGAAGGGGGATCCTACGAGCAGTACTTC. Translation gives CASSRDRGEGGSYEQYF.

This clonotype occurred a few times. The chain recombines TRBV20-1 with TRBJ1-1; D gene unclear. This CDR3 spans 12 amino acids. Between the trimmed V and J ends, which lost 3 bases and 5 bases, there was a span of 10 bases. Germline CDR1 reads DFQATT; CDR2 reads SNEGSKA (reference sequence). The CDR3 sequence: CSASDPGTEAFF. In DNA, the CDR3 is TGCAGTGCTAGCGACCCGGGAACTGAAGCTTTCTTT.

The V gene is TRBV12-3 or TRBV12-4, the J gene TRBJ2-7, with 8 positions matching TRBD1. V was pared by 5 bases and J by 1 base, with 7 bases of the junction left unmatched. This CDR3 is built from 15 residues. In nucleotides, the CDR3 is TGTGCCAGCAGTCCTTGGACAGGGCTGTCCTACGAGCAGTACTTC. It is translated as CASSPWTGLSYEQYF.

There are a few counts of this clonotype. The DNA of the CDR3 is TGTGCCAGCAGTTCAGGGACTAGCGGGAGGGCGAACACCGGGGAGCTGTTTTTT. Its protein product is CASSSGTSGRANTGELFF. This chain connects TRBV12-3 or TRBV12-4 to TRBJ2-2; 16 bases fit TRBD2. With V trimmed by 4 bases and J by 0 bases, 2 bases remained unmatched. The CDR3 runs to 18 residues.

This clonotype has a count of ten or more. The chain combines TRBV18 with TRBJ2-7; D is undetermined. CDR1 and CDR2 (germline): KGHSH, LQKENI. This CDR3 spans 15 amino acids. V was clipped by 3 bases and J by 3 bases, with 15 bases between them. DNA for the CDR3: TGTGCCAGCTCACCGGCTCCGGCAGCCGGCTACGAGCAGTACTTC. It yields the protein CASSPAPAAGYEQYF. Full variable domain (remainder filled in from reference TRBV18 and TRBJ2-7): NAGVMQNPRHLVRRRGQEARLRCSPMKGHSHVYWYRQLPEEGLKFMVYLQKENIIDESGMPKERFSAEFPKEGPSILRIQQVVRGDSAAYFCASSPAPAAGYEQYFGPGTRLTVT.

This clonotype was observed a handful of times. The rearrangement uses TRBV20-1 and TRBJ2-3, with D perhaps matching TRBD2 (5 bases). The germline V gene encodes CDR1 DFQATT and CDR2 SNEGSKA (reference sequence). V lost 6 bases to trimming and J lost 8 bases, with 18 bases between them. This CDR3 region has 13 residues. In DNA form, the CDR3 reads TGCAGTGCGTCTCCCACCCCCGAGGGTACGCAGTATTTT. Translation gives CSASPTPEGTQYF.